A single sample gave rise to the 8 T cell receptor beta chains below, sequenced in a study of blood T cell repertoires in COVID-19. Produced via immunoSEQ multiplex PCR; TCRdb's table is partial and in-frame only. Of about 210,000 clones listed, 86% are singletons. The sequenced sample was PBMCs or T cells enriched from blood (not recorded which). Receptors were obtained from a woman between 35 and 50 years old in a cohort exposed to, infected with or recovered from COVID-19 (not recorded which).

The CDR3 loop reads CASDRAARGGTEAFF. In DNA, the CDR3 is TGTGCCAGTGACCGAGCGGCCAGAGGTGGGACTGAAGCTTTCTTT. The gene calls are TRBV19 and TRBJ1-1; D is unclear. V was pared by 8 bases and J by 5 bases, with 21 bases between. Germline V lookup: CDR1 LNHDA, CDR2 SQIVND (reference sequence). This CDR3 comprises 15 residues.

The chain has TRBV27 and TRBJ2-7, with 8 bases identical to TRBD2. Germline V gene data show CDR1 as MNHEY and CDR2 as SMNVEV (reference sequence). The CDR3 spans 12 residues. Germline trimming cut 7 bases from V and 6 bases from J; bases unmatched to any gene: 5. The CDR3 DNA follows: TGTGCCAGCACCTTCCGGGGGGGCGAGCAGTACTTC. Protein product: CASTFRGGEQYF.

The CDR3 region is CASSQALAPNYGYTF. In DNA, the CDR3 is TGCGCCAGCAGCCAGGCCCTAGCCCCTAACTATGGCTACACCTTC. This rearrangement joins TRBV4-3 to TRBJ1-2; D unresolved. The CDR3 runs to 15 residues. V lost 3 bases and J 0 bases, leaving 11 bases between the germline ends. Germline V gene lookup returns CDR1 LGHNA and CDR2 YSLEER.

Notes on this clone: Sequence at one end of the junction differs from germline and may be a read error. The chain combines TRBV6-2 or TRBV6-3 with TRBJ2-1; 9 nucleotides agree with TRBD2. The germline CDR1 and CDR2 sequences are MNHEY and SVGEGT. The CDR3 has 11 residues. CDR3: CASSYGTSHLF. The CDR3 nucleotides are TGTGCCAGCAGTTACGGGACTAGCCATCTCTTC.

CDR3 in amino acids: CASSLKGLDGYTF. The DNA of the CDR3 is TGCGCCAGCAGCTTGAAGGGGTTGGATGGCTACACCTTC. The chain employs TRBV5-1 and TRBJ1-2; D is perhaps TRBD1 (5 bases). Germline values: CDR1 SGHRS, CDR2 YFSETQ. Trimming left V 1 base short and J 6 bases short, with 10 bases between. CDR3 length: 13 amino acids.

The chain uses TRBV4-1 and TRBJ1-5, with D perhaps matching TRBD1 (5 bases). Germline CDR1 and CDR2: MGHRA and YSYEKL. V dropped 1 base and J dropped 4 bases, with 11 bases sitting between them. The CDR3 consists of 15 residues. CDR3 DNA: TGCGCCAGCAGCCAAGTATCCAGGGTAAATCAGCCCCAGCATTTT. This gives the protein CASSQVSRVNQPQHF.

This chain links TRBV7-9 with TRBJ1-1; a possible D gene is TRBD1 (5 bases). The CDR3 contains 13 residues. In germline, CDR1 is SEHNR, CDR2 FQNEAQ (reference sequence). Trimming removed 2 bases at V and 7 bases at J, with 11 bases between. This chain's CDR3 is CASSLQGGLEAFF. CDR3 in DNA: TGTGCCAGCAGCTTACAGGGTGGCCTTGAAGCTTTCTTT.

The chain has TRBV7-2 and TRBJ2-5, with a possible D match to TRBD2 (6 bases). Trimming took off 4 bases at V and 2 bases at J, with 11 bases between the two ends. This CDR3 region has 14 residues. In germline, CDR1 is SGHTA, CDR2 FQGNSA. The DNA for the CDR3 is TGTGCCAGCAGCTCGCGGACTACTCAAGAGACCCAGTACTTC. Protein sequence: CASSSRTTQETQYF.